This TCR beta chain derives from a study of T cell changes during pregnancy in multiple sclerosis. Using immunoSEQ multiplex PCR, the repertoire was profiled, and TCRdb retains in-frame clones only, with some absent. In the table there are tens of thousands of clones, around nine tenths of which are singletons. The V end was cut by 4 bases, the J end by 5 bases, with 8 bases between. The length of the CDR3 is 13 residues. Germline CDR1 PRHDT, CDR2 FYEKMQ (reference sequence). This clonotype was sampled from a female donor in good health, enrolled as a control in a pregnancy study. The chain has TRBV13 and TRBJ2-2; either TRBD1 or TRBD2 may fit D (5 bases each). Sample: peripheral blood, taken in the first trimester of pregnancy. The CDR3 spells CASSSGRTGELFF. The CDR3 DNA reads TGTGCCAGCAGCTCAGGGAGAACCGGGGAGCTGTTTTTT.